This T cell receptor beta chain came from a study of cytomegalovirus exposure and HLA in healthy donors. This clone was detected only a few times. Antigen specificity is unknown. Per germline, CDR1 SGHVS and CDR2 FNYEAQ. J lost 7 bases, V lost 1 base, and 17 bases had no gene match. CDR3 length equals 18 residues. Unrecorded immune exposures were likely, despite nominal health at sampling. Study-wide results and limits: The CMV antigen specificity of a few CMV-associated chains was confirmed through in vitro analysis. It was shown in a later analysis that HLA-associated TCR beta chains were more clonally expanded than other, equally common chains. The classifier was said to identify cytomegalovirus status with high specificity and sensitivity.

Amplification used 60 Vbeta primers and 13 Jbeta primers. Profiled with immunoSEQ multiplex PCR; TCRdb holds only in-frame clones, not every one. The sample lists around 150,000 clones, approximately 78% occurring once. The chain combines TRBV7-6 with TRBJ1-2; 8 bases match TRBD1. The specimen sequenced was PBMCs. This TCR was sampled from a middle-aged woman in good health and CMV-seronegative. In DNA form, the CDR3 reads TGTGCCAGCAGCTTAGGACCTCGTTCCGGGACAGGCGCTCGTGGCTACACCTTC. The encoded protein is CASSLGPRSGTGARGYTF.